This TCR beta chain emerged from a study of blood T cells in healthy people across ages. Sample-barcoded 5' priming and a J-beta primer mix drove a second PCR of 7 to 11 cycles. Each CDR3 protein is one row after TCRdb ran MiXCR on the 5' RACE reads. The sample holds about 680,000 distinct CDR3 sequences, about half seen once. In regard to this clonotype: Its antigen remains unknown.

V lost 3 bases and J lost 4, with 16 bases in between. This CDR3 contains 14 residues. CDR1 SQVTM and CDR2 ANQGSEA come from the germline V gene. In terms of origin and age, donors were healthy Caucasian individuals from Russia aged roughly 6 to 90. At least 5.5 micrograms of total RNA were extracted per sample. Whole-study findings and limits: It was not known whether donors were CMV positive (a possible confounder of expanded clonotype changes). Diversity figures based on one million T cells were deemed too low.

This receptor was taken from an older woman in good health. This rearrangement joins TRBV29-1 to TRBJ2-7; D might be TRBD2 (6 bases). The sequencing sample was made of blood. DNA for the CDR3: TGCAGCGTTGATCCGGGGGACGGAATTTACGAGCAGTACTTC. It encodes CSVDPGDGIYEQYF.